This TCR beta chain came from a study of OX40 agonist ivuxolimab in advanced cancers. Study-wide context: Ivuxolimab, which is an agonistic anti-OX40 (CD134) antibody, was administered to the patients.

The CDR3 spans 11 residues. The germline V and J ends were trimmed by 3 bases and 1 base, with 0 bases remaining between them. Germline assignment: CDR1 ENHRY and CDR2 SYGVKD. Repertoires were generated with immunoSEQ multiplex PCR, while TCRdb's copy carries only in-frame clones and drops some. The sample contains around 80,000 clones, 85% to 90% of which appear only once. As to this clone: Its antigen is currently unknown.

Study-level findings and limits: Normalized expansion of T-cell clones was also low for some nonresponders.

V gene TRBV10-3 combines with J gene TRBJ2-5; D call uncertain. Here the sequenced sample was CD4+ or CD8+ T cells sorted from blood, taken in a trial of the OX40 agonist ivuxolimab. This sequence was found in an adult with an advanced solid tumor such as melanoma, head and neck, liver or kidney cancer. CDR3 region: CAISDQETQYF. The CDR3 coding sequence is TGTGCCATCAGTGACCAAGAGACCCAGTACTTC.